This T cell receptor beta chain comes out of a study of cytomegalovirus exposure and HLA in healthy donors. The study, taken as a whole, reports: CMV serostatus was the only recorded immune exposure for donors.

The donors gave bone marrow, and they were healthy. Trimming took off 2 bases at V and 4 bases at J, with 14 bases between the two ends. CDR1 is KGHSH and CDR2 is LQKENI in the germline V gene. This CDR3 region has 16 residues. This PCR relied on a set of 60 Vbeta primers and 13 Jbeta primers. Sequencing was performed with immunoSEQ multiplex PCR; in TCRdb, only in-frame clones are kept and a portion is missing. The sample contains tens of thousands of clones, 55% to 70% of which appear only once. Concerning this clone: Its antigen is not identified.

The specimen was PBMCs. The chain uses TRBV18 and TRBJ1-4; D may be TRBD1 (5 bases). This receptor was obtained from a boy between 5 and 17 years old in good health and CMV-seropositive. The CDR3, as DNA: TGTGCCAGCTCACCAAGTATCAGGGAGGTTAATGAAAAACTGTTTTTT. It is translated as CASSPSIREVNEKLFF.